This TCR beta chain was found in a study of blood T cell repertoires in COVID-19. About the research overall: Acute and convalescent COVID-19 specimens originated in the United States, Italy and Spain.

As originally analysed: Reference gene primer amplification in the assay estimated nucleated cell counts. Measured with immunoSEQ multiplex PCR; TCRdb has only the in-frame clones, and not every one. For V, J and clone size, that table is used; D and trimming come from the DNA. The sample carries 150,000 to 200,000 clones, around two thirds recorded once. Sequencing was done on a sample of peripheral blood. This clonotype was obtained from a woman aged 80 or over with acute or convalescent COVID-19.

The CDR3 sequence: CASSLQTGPNEQYF. The CDR3 DNA reads TGTGCCAGTAGCCTACAGACAGGGCCCAACGAGCAGTACTTC. V usage is TRBV19 and J usage is TRBJ2-7, with 7 positions matching TRBD1. The V gene end was trimmed by 6 bases and the J gene end by 5 bases; junction bases not matched to a gene: 10. Germline CDR1 LNHDA, CDR2 SQIVND (reference sequence). The CDR3 loop spans 14 amino acids.